The clone carrying this T cell receptor beta chain was detected only once. The target antigen is unknown. Sequenced by immunoSEQ multiplex PCR; TCRdb stores in-frame clones only, minus some. The sample yields some 96,000 clones, 88% seen once. The data were taken from a study of T cell responses to AZD1222 COVID-19 vaccine. Study outcomes and limitations: Reports indicate that nearly half of spike-specific TCRs are directed at unmutated variant regions. Sampled repertoires all dated from after the peak T cell response. Increased Spike-specific TCR breadth and depth were observed after two AZD1222 doses.

The clonotype comes from an adult in good health. The source was peripheral blood, collected on day 0 of AZD1222 vaccination.

CDR3 in amino acids: CASFPGQGLRAFF. The CDR3 bases are TGTGCCAGTTTTCCGGGACAGGGTCTTAGAGCTTTCTTT. V usage is TRBV28 and J usage is TRBJ1-1, with 9 bases matching TRBD1. The germline V gene has CDR1 MDHEN and CDR2 SYDVKM. The V gene end was trimmed by 9 bases and the J gene end by 10 bases; junction bases not matched to a gene: 12. The CDR3 runs to 13 residues.